The following is a T cell receptor (beta chain) sequence with its context. Its matching antigen is unknown. This sample was taken from a study of graft-versus-host responses after intestinal transplantation. Study background: In this cohort, recipients had multivisceral, liver-intestinal, or isolated intestinal transplants. Regarding the study as a whole: Early after transplant, HvG clones declined as circulating GvH clones peaked. GvH clones turned up in recipient marrow; some had shown up first in ileum or blood.

The CDR3 totals 18 residues. With 4 bases removed from V and 3 bases from J, the gap between germline ends came to 22 bases. CDR1 and CDR2 from the germline V gene are SGHTA and FQGNSA. Measured with immunoSEQ multiplex PCR; TCRdb has only the in-frame clones, and not every one. The sample includes roughly 120,000 clones, 85% to 95% of them seen just once. J is TRBJ2-1 and V is TRBV7-2, with TRBD2 as a possible D gene (6 bases). The sequences come from unstimulated CD8+ T cells sorted from spleen or lymph node cells, collected before transplant. The source of this sequence is a human donor who was the organ donor for an intestinal transplant. The CDR3 DNA reads as TGTGCCAGCAGCTCTGCACCCAAAAGCGGGCCAAGCTACAATGAGCAGTTCTTC. This gives the protein CASSSAPKSGPSYNEQFF.